This TCR beta chain was sequenced during a study of blood T cell repertoires in COVID-19 (TCRdb year 2020). Some background on the complete study: Collaborator samples came from the United States, Italy and Spain and covered acute and convalescent phases of COVID-19. The samples were drawn from two sources: the first 160 participants of the ongoing ImmuneRACE study, and 950 to 1,500 subjects contributed by 6 global collaborators. The repertoires were released in a freely available public database meant as a resource for research on the immune response to SARS-CoV-2. Nearly every sample came with metadata listing a de-identified subject ID, COVID-19 status, age in years and sex. Where available, HLA class I and class II types were taken from metadata supplied by the sample provider and were not determined by assay-based typing. Deeply sampled blood TCRbeta repertoires from subjects exposed to, actively infected with, or recovered from COVID-19 were included in the dataset. The material from the prospective study consisted of cDNA or gDNA derived from T cells, B-cell-depleted T cells, or PBMCs.

V ends up 5 bases short and J 8 bases short, with an unmatched junction base count of 12. The CDR3, from cysteine to phenylalanine, totals 16 residues. Only the CDR3 DNA is retained, 48 bases long and in frame from the first base. CDR1 is given as SGHAT and CDR2 as FQNNGV, both from the germline V gene. The full study reports these points: How much clinical and demographic metadata was included differed by source and by participant, and the metadata was provided uncurated.

Worth noting for this clone: No cognate antigen has been identified for it. It has no much larger one-base neighbor in the sample; base qualities were not kept.

TCRbeta CDR3 regions were amplified from genomic DNA using the immunoSEQ Assay, a bias-controlled multiplex PCR. Processing in the source paper ran as follows. The number of nucleated cells in each sample was estimated by amplification of reference gene primers within the assay. Sequence reads were collapsed and filtered to measure the absolute abundance of every unique TCRbeta CDR3 rearrangement. For each sample, productive Simpson clonality was calculated as the square root of Simpson's diversity index over productive rearrangements. The immuneACCESS repertoire file appears here via TCRdb, limited to in-frame rearrangements. These files lack a portion of the clones; in checked studies, under half of the deficit traces to unresolved V genes, and the cause of the others is not known. That table supplies the V and J calls and clone size; D and trimming were determined from the DNA. This sample gives approximately 500,000 clones in total; about 88% of them show up just once. The ten most abundant clones make up under 8.5% of the sample.

In Seattle, one collaborating source enrolled patients while the infection was active and tracked those patients longitudinally over the course of disease. The collaborating institutions used their own protocols to collect whole blood in K2EDTA tubes. For TCRbeta analysis, collaborators shipped samples as frozen whole blood, isolated PBMCs, or DNA extracted from either of those sample types. The sequence is built from TRBV11-2 and TRBJ2-1, with 10 middle bases fitting TRBD2. The TCR sequence derives from a woman in her 50s with COVID-19, enrolled during active disease. Sequencing used peripheral blood. The CDR3 sequence is CASSRPTSGVWYEQFF. The bases read TGTGCCAGCAGCCGACCCACTAGCGGGGTTTGGTATGAGCAGTTCTTC.